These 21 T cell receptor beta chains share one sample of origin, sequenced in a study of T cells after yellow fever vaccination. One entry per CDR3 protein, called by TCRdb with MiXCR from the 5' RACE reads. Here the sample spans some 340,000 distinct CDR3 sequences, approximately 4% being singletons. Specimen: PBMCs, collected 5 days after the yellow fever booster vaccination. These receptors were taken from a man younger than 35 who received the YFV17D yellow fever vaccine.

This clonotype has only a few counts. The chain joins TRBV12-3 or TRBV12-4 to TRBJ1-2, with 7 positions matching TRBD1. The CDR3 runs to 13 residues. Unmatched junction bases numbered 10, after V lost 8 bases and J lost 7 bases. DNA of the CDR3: TGTGCCAGCTTTCGACAGGGTGGAGGTGGCTACACCTTC. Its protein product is CASFRQGGGGYTF.

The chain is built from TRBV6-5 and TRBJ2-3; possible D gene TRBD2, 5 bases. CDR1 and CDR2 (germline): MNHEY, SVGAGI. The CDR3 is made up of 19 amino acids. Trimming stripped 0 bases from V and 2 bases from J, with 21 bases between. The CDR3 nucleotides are TGTGCCAGCAGTTACTCGAGGGTACGCGTGACCGGTCTCACAGATACGCAGTATTTT. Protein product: CASSYSRVRVTGLTDTQYF.

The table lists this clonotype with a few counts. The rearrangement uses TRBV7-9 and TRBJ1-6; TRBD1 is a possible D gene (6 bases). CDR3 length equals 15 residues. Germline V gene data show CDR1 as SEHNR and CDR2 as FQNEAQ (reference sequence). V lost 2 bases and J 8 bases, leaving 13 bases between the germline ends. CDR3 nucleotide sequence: TGTGCCAGCAGCTTATGGGGTGAGGGGGATTCACCCCTCCACTTT. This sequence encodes CASSLWGEGDSPLHF.

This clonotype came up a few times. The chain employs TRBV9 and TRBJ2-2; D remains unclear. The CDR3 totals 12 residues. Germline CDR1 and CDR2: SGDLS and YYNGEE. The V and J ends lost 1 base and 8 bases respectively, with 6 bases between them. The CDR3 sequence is CASSVNWGELFF. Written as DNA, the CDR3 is TGTGCCAGCAGCGTAAACTGGGGGGAGCTGTTTTTT.

CDR3 protein: CASSLENRQETQYF. The DNA for the CDR3 is TGTGCCAGCAGCTTGGAAAACAGACAAGAGACCCAGTACTTC. The chain carries TRBV5-4 and TRBJ2-5; D gene ambiguous. The length of the CDR3 is 14 residues. CDR1 is SGHNT, CDR2 YYREEE, per germline (reference sequence). The V end lost 0 bases, the J end lost 2 bases, and 8 bases lay between the germline ends.

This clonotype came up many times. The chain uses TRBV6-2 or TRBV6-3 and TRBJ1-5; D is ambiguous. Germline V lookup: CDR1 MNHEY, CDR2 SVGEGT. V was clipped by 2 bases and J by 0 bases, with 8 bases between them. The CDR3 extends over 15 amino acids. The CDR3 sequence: CASSYVAYSNQPQHF. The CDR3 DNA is TGTGCCAGCAGTTACGTGGCGTATAGCAATCAGCCCCAGCATTTT.

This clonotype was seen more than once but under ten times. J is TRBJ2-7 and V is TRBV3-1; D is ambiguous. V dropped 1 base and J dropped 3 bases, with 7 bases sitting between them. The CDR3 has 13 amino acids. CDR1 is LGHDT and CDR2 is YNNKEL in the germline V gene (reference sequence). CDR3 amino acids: CASSQGWDYEQYF. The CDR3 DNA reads TGTGCCAGCAGCCAAGGCTGGGACTACGAGCAGTACTTC.

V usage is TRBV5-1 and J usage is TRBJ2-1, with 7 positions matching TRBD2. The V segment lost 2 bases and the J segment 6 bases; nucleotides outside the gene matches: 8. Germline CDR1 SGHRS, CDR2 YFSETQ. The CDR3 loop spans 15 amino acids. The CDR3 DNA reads TGCGCCAGCAGCTTACTAGCGAACCTCGCCAATGAGCAGTTCTTC. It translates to CASSLLANLANEQFF.

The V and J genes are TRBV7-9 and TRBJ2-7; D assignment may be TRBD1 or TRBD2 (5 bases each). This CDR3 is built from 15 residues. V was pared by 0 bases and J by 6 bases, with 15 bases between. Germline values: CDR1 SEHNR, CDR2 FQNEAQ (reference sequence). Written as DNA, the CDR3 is TGTGCCAGCAGCTTAGCCGGGACGAGCCTCGCCGAGCAGTACTTC. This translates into CASSLAGTSLAEQYF.

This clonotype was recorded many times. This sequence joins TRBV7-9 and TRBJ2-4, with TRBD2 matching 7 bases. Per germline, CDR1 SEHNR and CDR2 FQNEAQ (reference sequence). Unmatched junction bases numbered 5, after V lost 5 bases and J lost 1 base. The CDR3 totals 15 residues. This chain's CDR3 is CASSPGRKAKNIQYF. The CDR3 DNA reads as TGTGCCAGCAGCCCCGGGAGGAAGGCCAAAAACATTCAGTACTTC.

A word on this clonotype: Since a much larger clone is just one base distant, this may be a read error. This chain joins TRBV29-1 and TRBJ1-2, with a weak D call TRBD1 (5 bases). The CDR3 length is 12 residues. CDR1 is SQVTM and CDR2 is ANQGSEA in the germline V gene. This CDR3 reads CSVPRGGYVYTF. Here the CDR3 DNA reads TGCAGCGTCCCGCGGGGCGGCTATGTCTACACCTTC.

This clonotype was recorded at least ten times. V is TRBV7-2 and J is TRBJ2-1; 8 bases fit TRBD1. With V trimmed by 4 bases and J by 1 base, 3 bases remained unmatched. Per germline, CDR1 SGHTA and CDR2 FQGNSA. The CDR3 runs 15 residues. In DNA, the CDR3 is TGTGCCAGCAGCTCGGACAGGGTTTCCTACAATGAGCAGTTCTTC. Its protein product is CASSSDRVSYNEQFF.

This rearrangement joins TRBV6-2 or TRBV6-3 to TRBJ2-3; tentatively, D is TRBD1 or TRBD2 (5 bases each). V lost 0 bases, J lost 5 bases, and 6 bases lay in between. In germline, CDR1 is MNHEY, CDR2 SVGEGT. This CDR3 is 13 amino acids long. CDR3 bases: TGTGCCAGCAGTTACTCGGGGGTAGATACGCAGTATTTT. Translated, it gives CASSYSGVDTQYF.

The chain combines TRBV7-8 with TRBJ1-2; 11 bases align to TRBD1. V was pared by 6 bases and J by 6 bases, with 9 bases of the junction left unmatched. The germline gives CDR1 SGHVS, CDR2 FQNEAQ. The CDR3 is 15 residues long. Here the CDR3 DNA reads TGTGCCAGCAGTCAAACGAGGACAGGGGGCCATGGCTACACCTTC. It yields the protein CASSQTRTGGHGYTF.

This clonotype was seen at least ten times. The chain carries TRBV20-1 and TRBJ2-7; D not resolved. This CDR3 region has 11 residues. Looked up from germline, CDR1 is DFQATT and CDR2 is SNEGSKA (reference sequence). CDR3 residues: CTAKGLHEQYF. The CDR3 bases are TGCACCGCTAAGGGTCTCCACGAGCAGTACTTC.

The CDR3 region is CASSLTPGRDGYTF. CDR3 DNA: TGTGCCAGCAGCTTAACGCCGGGGAGGGATGGCTACACCTTC. The chain employs TRBV7-9 and TRBJ1-2; no definite D call. The CDR3 is 14 amino acids. Germline CDR1 SEHNR, CDR2 FQNEAQ (reference sequence). V was cut by 2 bases and J by 6 bases, with 13 bases left in between.

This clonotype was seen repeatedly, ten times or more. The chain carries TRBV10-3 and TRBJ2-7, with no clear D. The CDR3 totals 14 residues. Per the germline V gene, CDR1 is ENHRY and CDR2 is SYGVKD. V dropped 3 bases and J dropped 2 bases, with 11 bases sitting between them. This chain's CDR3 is CAISERDRTYEQYF. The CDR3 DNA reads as TGTGCCATCAGTGAACGCGACCGAACCTACGAGCAGTACTTC.

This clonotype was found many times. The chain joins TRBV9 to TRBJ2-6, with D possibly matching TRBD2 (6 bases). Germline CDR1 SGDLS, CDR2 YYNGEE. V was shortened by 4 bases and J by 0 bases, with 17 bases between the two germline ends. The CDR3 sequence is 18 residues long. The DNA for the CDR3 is TGTGCCAGCAGCTTTTCGGGACGGAGGGTCTCTGGGGCCAACGTCCTGACTTTC. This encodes CASSFSGRRVSGANVLTF.

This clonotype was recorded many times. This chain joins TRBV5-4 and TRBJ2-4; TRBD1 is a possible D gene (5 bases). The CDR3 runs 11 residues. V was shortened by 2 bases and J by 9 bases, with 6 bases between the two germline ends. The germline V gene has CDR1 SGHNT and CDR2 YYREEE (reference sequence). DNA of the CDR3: TGTGCCAGCAGCTTTAGGGGCATTCAGTACTTC. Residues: CASSFRGIQYF.

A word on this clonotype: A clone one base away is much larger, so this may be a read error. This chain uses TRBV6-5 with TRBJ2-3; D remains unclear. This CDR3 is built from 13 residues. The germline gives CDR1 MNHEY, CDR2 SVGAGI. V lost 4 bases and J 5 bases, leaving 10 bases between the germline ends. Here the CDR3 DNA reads TGTGCCAGCAGTTTTTCGTGTCGAGATACGCAGTATTTT. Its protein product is CASSFSCRDTQYF.

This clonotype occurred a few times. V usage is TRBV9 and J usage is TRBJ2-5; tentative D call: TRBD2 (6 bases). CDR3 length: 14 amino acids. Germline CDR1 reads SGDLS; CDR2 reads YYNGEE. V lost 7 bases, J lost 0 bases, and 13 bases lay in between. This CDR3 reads CASSGGMYQETQYF. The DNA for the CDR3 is TGTGCCAGCTCTGGCGGGATGTACCAAGAGACCCAGTACTTC.